This TCR beta chain was sequenced during a study of blood T cell repertoires in COVID-19. As for the study in general: In each case, the material was cDNA or gDNA derived from T cells, B-cell-depleted T cells, or PBMCs.

Per the study methods: Nucleated cell counts were estimated from reference gene primer amplification. Clones were sequenced by immunoSEQ multiplex PCR, and TCRdb holds only the in-frame ones, with some missing. The D gene and trimming were derived from the DNA, and the V and J assignments and clone size from that table. The data show around 160,000 clones, almost 90% seen once. V lost 0 bases, J lost 5 bases, and 11 bases stayed unmatched. The CDR3 contains 16 residues. Per germline, CDR1 SGHRS and CDR2 YFSETQ. The chain uses TRBV5-1 and TRBJ2-7; 7 nucleotides match TRBD1. The origin of this receptor is a human donor in a cohort sampled during active COVID-19. Source material: peripheral blood. CDR3 amino acids: CASSLEPGRGNNEQYF. The CDR3 DNA reads as TGCGCCAGCAGCTTGGAACCGGGCAGGGGGAACAACGAGCAGTACTTC.